This T cell receptor beta chain emerged from a study of patients and donors after allogeneic stem cell transplantation. This CDR3 comprises 15 residues. Germline assignment: CDR1 MDHEN and CDR2 SYDVKM. With 5 bases clipped from V and 6 bases from J, the junction kept 10 bases outside the gene matches. This clonotype was detected many times. MiXCR was run by TCRdb on the RT-PCR reads, yielding one entry per CDR3 protein. The table has 900,000 to 1,000,000 distinct CDR3 sequences, around 17% seen once. The clonotype was recovered from a human donor who was either an allogeneic HSCT recipient or a stem cell or donor lymphocyte infusion donor (not recorded which). It is not recorded whose cells these are; they may come from a transplant donor. The sample consisted of blood, either unsorted or a sorted T cell fraction (not recorded which). This chain links TRBV28 with TRBJ2-4; 7 bases align to TRBD1. CDR3 DNA sequence: TGTGCCAGCAGTGGTGGCTTCCGACAGGGAAACATTCAGTACTTC. Encoded protein: CASSGGFRQGNIQYF.